This T cell receptor beta chain originates from a study of neurological immune-mediated disorders. Study-wide results and limits: HTLV-1-associated myelopathy had the most TCR clonal expansion, while multiple sclerosis had the least, a level that fell below healthy controls.

Each sorted-subset library came from 800,000 to 1,000,000 CD4+ or CD8+ T cells. The cDNA was synthesized by 5'RACE incorporating 10-nucleotide random UMIs. From the 5' RACE reads, TCRdb called clonotypes with MiXCR, one entry per CDR3 protein. The table shows more than 25,000 distinct CDR3 sequences, with around a quarter occurring only once. This clonotype was recorded many times. The antigen remains undetermined. Germline V gives CDR1 DFQATT, CDR2 SNEGSKA (reference sequence). This CDR3 region has 15 residues. Trimming cost V 6 bases and J 0 bases; bases outside gene matches: 8. V usage is TRBV20-1 and J usage is TRBJ2-1, with 7 bases fitting TRBD1. Material for sequencing was CD4+ T cells from blood. This TCR derives from a man aged 50 to 59 with HTLV-1-associated myelopathy (HAM/TSP). The CDR3 loop reads CSAPRTGFSYNEQFF. The CDR3 nucleotides read TGCAGTGCGCCCCGGACAGGCTTCTCCTACAATGAGCAGTTCTTC.